This T cell receptor (beta chain) was observed in a study of T cell responses to AZD1222 COVID-19 vaccine. Using immunoSEQ multiplex PCR, the repertoire was profiled, and TCRdb retains in-frame clones only, with some absent. The sample records about 130,000 clones, 80% to 90% being singletons. The germline V gene encodes CDR1 MGHRA and CDR2 YSYEKL. Trimming took 1 base from V and 4 from J, leaving 13 bases between them. There are 16 residues in the CDR3. The material sequenced was peripheral blood, taken on day 0 of AZD1222 vaccination. The clonotype was recovered from an adult in good health. V usage is TRBV4-1 and J usage is TRBJ1-4; D unresolved. The CDR3 loop reads CASSQVRWTSNEKLFF. In DNA, the CDR3 is TGCGCCAGCAGCCAAGTGCGTTGGACCAGTAATGAAAAACTGTTTTTT.